This T cell receptor (beta chain) was retrieved from a study of PD-L1 blockade in urothelial cancer. V gave up 9 bases and J gave up 1 base; unmatched junction bases: 7. Germline loops: CDR1 LNHDA, CDR2 SQIVND (reference sequence). The CDR3 consists of 15 residues. This table comes from immunoSEQ multiplex PCR, and its TCRdb copy is limited to in-frame clones, with some not included. Among roughly 32,000 clones, roughly nine tenths were seen once, and the ten largest hold roughly 8%. Time point here: peripheral blood 6 weeks after treatment start. Metastatic or locally advanced urothelial carcinoma was present in the patients. For each patient, 1 to 8 samples were obtained, pretreatment and on-treatment.

The chain employs TRBV19 and TRBJ2-5; 11 bases are shared with TRBD2. The material sequenced was PBMCs, taken around atezolizumab (anti-PD-L1) treatment. This sequence was found in a man older than 75 with urothelial cancer. This CDR3 is CASQGLAGSQETQYF. The CDR3 DNA sequence: TGTGCCAGCCAAGGACTAGCGGGCAGCCAAGAGACCCAGTACTTC. The full variable domain, in which reference TRBV19 and TRBJ2-5 provide the parts outside the CDR3, is DGGITQSPKYLFRKEGQNVTLSCEQNLNHDAMYWYRQDPGQGLRLIYYSQIVNDFQKGDIAEGYSVSREKKESFPLTVTSAQKNPTAFYLCASQGLAGSQETQYFGPGTRLLVL.